The 16 T cell receptor beta chains below come from one sample, sequenced in a study of blood T cells in healthy people across ages (dated by TCRdb to about 2015). Library prep was done by 5' RACE. TCRdb names Illumina HiSeq 2500 as the instrument used. A second PCR of roughly 7 to 11 cycles was performed with a sample-barcoded 5' primer and a J-beta primer mix. TCRdb reanalyzed the raw reads on its own, using fastp at Q25 for trimming and MiXCR for clone calling, and kept in-frame beta chains. CDR3 protein sequences are deduplicated, and each keeps its most common genes and DNA. The sample contains about 1.4 million distinct CDR3 sequences, around 59% of them found a single time. Of the sample, over 6.5% falls within the top ten clones. The sample taken for sequencing was blood. The receptors were gathered from a man aged 18 to 29 in good health.

Details on this clonotype: At one boundary the junction diverges from the germline segment, which might be a read error. CDR3 region: CASSQDRQSYEQYF. CDR3 in DNA: TGTGCCAGCAGCCAGGACAGGCAATCCTACGAGCAGTACTTC. The chain links TRBV4-1 to TRBJ2-7, with 7 bases fitting TRBD1. The CDR3 has 14 amino acids. CDR1 and CDR2 from the germline V gene are MGHRA and YSYEKL.

V and J are TRBV4-1 and TRBJ1-4; no firm D call. The CDR3 loop spans 14 amino acids. V was clipped by 4 bases and J by 6 bases, with 12 bases between them. Per the germline V gene, CDR1 is MGHRA and CDR2 is YSYEKL. This CDR3 is CASSPRWVDEKLFF. CDR3 nucleotides: TGCGCCAGCAGCCCCCGATGGGTAGATGAAAAACTGTTTTTT.

V gene TRBV12-3 or TRBV12-4 combines with J gene TRBJ1-1, with 10 bases matching TRBD1. The length of the CDR3 is 19 residues. V shed 2 bases and J 5 bases; nucleotides not matched to a gene: 17. The CDR3 loop reads CASSLYPGLGTGDLTEAFF. The CDR3 region has the DNA TGTGCCAGCAGTTTATACCCCGGTCTGGGGACAGGGGATTTGACTGAAGCTTTCTTT.

This chain joins TRBV27 and TRBJ2-7, with 7 bases that match TRBD1. This CDR3 is built from 14 residues. The germline V gene has CDR1 MNHEY and CDR2 SMNVEV (reference sequence). The V gene end was trimmed by 6 bases and the J gene end by 1 base; junction bases not matched to a gene: 6. The CDR3 DNA sequence: TGTGCCAGCAGCTACAACAGGGGTTCCTACGAGCAGTACTTC. Residues: CASSYNRGSYEQYF.

The V call is TRBV20-1, the J call TRBJ1-2; D is perhaps TRBD1 (6 bases). This CDR3 contains 13 residues. Germline V CDR1 and CDR2: DFQATT, SNEGSKA (reference sequence). Between the trimmed V and J ends, which lost 5 bases and 4 bases, there was a span of 14 bases. The CDR3 region is CSAELGGGYGYTF. CDR3 nucleotides: TGCAGTGCTGAGTTGGGGGGCGGCTATGGCTACACCTTC.

This clonotype was observed a handful of times. This chain joins TRBV13 and TRBJ1-5; D gene uncertain. V lost 2 bases and J lost 6, with 5 bases in between. CDR3 length: 12 amino acids. Germline CDR1 reads PRHDT; CDR2 reads FYEKMQ (reference sequence). CDR3 bases: TGTGCCAGCAGCTTACAAACTCAGCCCCAGCATTTT. This encodes CASSLQTQPQHF.

This clonotype was picked up a small number of times. V is TRBV4-3 and J is TRBJ2-2; D perhaps matches TRBD1 (6 bases). This CDR3 contains 17 residues. Germline lookup yields CDR1 LGHNA and CDR2 YSLEER. V shed 3 bases and J shed 4 bases, with 18 bases lying between them. The CDR3 coding sequence is TGCGCCAGCAGCCACCTGACTAATCTAGGGGGCACCGGGGAGCTGTTTTTT. As protein: CASSHLTNLGGTGELFF.

The chain is built from TRBV4-2 and TRBJ2-3, with 7 bases that match TRBD2. The CDR3 runs to 16 residues. Germline V gene data show CDR1 as LGHNA and CDR2 as YNFKEQ. Unmatched junction bases numbered 11, after V lost 4 bases and J lost 4 bases. The CDR3 loop is CASSPQWGGTPDTQYF. In DNA, the CDR3 is TGTGCCAGCAGCCCGCAATGGGGGGGAACGCCAGATACGCAGTATTTT.

V usage is TRBV6-5 and J usage is TRBJ2-2; D not certain. The V and J ends lost 0 bases and 2 bases respectively, with 13 bases between them. From germline, CDR1 is MNHEY and CDR2 SVGAGI. The CDR3 totals 17 residues. The CDR3 reads CASSYSPPAINTGELFF. Written as DNA, the CDR3 is TGTGCCAGCAGTTACTCGCCCCCAGCAATTAACACCGGGGAGCTGTTTTTT.

J is TRBJ2-4 and V is TRBV3-1, with 7 bases matching TRBD1. The CDR3 contains 14 residues. Losses at the gene ends were 4 bases for V and 13 bases for J; bases not matched to a gene: 13. Per germline, CDR1 LGHDT and CDR2 YNNKEL (reference sequence). CDR3 residues: CASSPGGDRARQYF. Here the CDR3 DNA reads TGTGCCAGCAGCCCAGGGGGAGATAGGGCAAGGCAGTACTTC.

This clonotype has only a few counts. The rearrangement joins TRBV4-1 to TRBJ1-1, with D tentatively TRBD1 (6 bases). This CDR3 region has 14 residues. The germline V gene encodes CDR1 MGHRA and CDR2 YSYEKL. Trimming shortened V by 2 bases and J by 3 bases, and 10 bases separated the two germline ends. In nucleotides, the CDR3 is TGCGCCAGCAGCCAACATTCAGGGGACACTGAAGCTTTCTTT. The encoded protein is CASSQHSGDTEAFF.

This chain joins TRBV5-1 and TRBJ2-7; TRBD2 aligns across 8 bases. CDR1 is SGHRS and CDR2 is YFSETQ in the germline V gene. This CDR3 spans 15 amino acids. V lost 2 bases, J lost 4 bases, and 8 bases stayed unmatched. CDR3 amino acids: CASSFGGAGGYEQYF. In DNA form, the CDR3 reads TGCGCCAGCAGCTTCGGGGGGGCCGGCGGTTACGAGCAGTACTTC. Looking up the rest from reference TRBV5-1 and TRBJ2-7 gives the full variable domain: KAGVTQTPRYLIKTRGQQVTLSCSPISGHRSVSWYQQTPGQGLQFLFEYFSETQRNKGNFPGRFSGRQFSNSRSEMNVSTLELGDSALYLCASSFGGAGGYEQYFGPGTRLTVT.

The J gene is TRBJ2-7, the V gene TRBV5-4; D call uncertain. The tail of the sequence fits TRBJ2-5 better, so the J call may be wrong. This CDR3 is 12 amino acids long. Germline assignment: CDR1 SGHNT and CDR2 YYREEE (reference sequence). For the CDR3, the DNA is TGTGCCAGCAGCTTAGGCTCACAGACCCAGTACTTC. Protein sequence: CASSLGSQTQYF.

The V and J genes are TRBV5-1 and TRBJ2-5; the D gene is possibly TRBD2 (6 bases). The V gene lost 4 bases and the J gene lost 1 base, with 8 bases spanning the gap. Germline V CDR1 and CDR2: SGHRS, YFSETQ. The CDR3 has 13 amino acids. In DNA, the CDR3 is TGCGCCAGCAGCGTGGAGGGCCAAGAGACCCAGTACTTC. Translated, it gives CASSVEGQETQYF.

V is TRBV20-1 and J is TRBJ2-3; the match to TRBD2 covers 8 bases. The CDR3 has 13 residues. Germline lookup yields CDR1 DFQATT and CDR2 SNEGSKA (reference sequence). The junction had 3 bases not matched to a gene; V was cut back by 7 bases and J by 0 bases. CDR3 nucleotide sequence: TGCAGTGGAACGGGGGGGAGCACAGATACGCAGTATTTT. Translating gives CSGTGGSTDTQYF.

V gene TRBV20-1 combines with J gene TRBJ1-4; D is uncertain. CDR1 DFQATT and CDR2 SNEGSKA come from the germline V gene (reference sequence). The V gene lost 0 bases and the J gene lost 5 bases, with 10 bases spanning the gap. This CDR3 region has 14 residues. The CDR3, as DNA: TGCAGTGCTAGAGATCTCACCGAAAATGAAAAACTGTTTTTT. It encodes CSARDLTENEKLFF.